This TCR beta chain is drawn from a study of blood T cell repertoires in COVID-19 (dated by TCRdb to the early 2020s). Turning to the overall study: Samples from collaborators originated in the United States, Italy and Spain and spanned both the acute and convalescent phases of COVID-19. The samples were drawn from the first 160 participants of the ongoing ImmuneRACE study and from 1,254 subjects provided by 6 global collaborators. Deeply sampled blood TCRbeta repertoires from subjects exposed to, actively infected with, or recovered from COVID-19 were included in the dataset. The repertoires were released in a freely available public database meant as a resource for research on the immune response to SARS-CoV-2. The material from the prospective study consisted of cDNA or gDNA derived from T cells, B-cell-depleted T cells, or PBMCs. Where available, HLA class I and class II types were taken from metadata supplied by the sample provider and were not determined by assay-based typing. A de-identified subject ID, COVID-19 status, age in years and sex were almost always included in the sample metadata. Results the study describes overall, beyond this receptor: How much clinical and demographic metadata was included differed by source and by participant, and the metadata was provided uncurated.

The collaborating institutions used their own protocols to collect whole blood in K2EDTA tubes. For TCRbeta analysis, collaborators shipped samples in one of three forms: frozen whole blood, isolated PBMCs, or DNA extracted from either of those sample types. The immunoSEQ Assay, a bias-controlled multiplex PCR, was used to amplify TCRbeta CDR3 regions from genomic DNA. The study's own analysis went as follows. Nucleated cell counts per sample were estimated from amplification of reference gene primers within the assay. Sequence reads were collapsed and filtered to measure the absolute abundance of every unique TCRbeta CDR3 rearrangement. For each sample, productive Simpson clonality was calculated as the square root of Simpson's diversity index over productive rearrangements. TCRdb retrieved this table from immuneACCESS and kept in-frame rearrangements only. Not all clones are present; in checked studies, unresolved V genes account for under half, and no reason is known for the remainder. V and J calls and clone size are those listed in that table; D and trimming were worked out from the DNA. The sample includes over 20,000 clones, with 80% to 95% observed a single time. The ten biggest clones cover approximately 2% of the sample.

Reading the germline V gene (reference sequence) gives CDR1 MNHEY and CDR2 SMNVEV. The germline V and J ends show losses of 4 bases and 5 bases respectively, and no gene match explains 7 bases of the junction. CDR3 length: 15 amino acids, cysteine to phenylalanine. CDR3 DNA only is kept here, 45 bases in frame from base 1. Note on this clone: Which antigen it targets is not known. No qualities accompany the bases; no much larger clone lies one base away.

The clonotype was recovered from a human donor in a cohort sampled during active COVID-19. The sequenced sample consisted of peripheral blood. The V and J segments used are TRBV27 and TRBJ1-4; 7 bases in the middle match TRBD1. The DNA sequence follows: TGTGCCAGCAGTTGGAGCAGGGGGTCGAATGAAAAACTGTTTTTT. It codes for CASSWSRGSNEKLFF.